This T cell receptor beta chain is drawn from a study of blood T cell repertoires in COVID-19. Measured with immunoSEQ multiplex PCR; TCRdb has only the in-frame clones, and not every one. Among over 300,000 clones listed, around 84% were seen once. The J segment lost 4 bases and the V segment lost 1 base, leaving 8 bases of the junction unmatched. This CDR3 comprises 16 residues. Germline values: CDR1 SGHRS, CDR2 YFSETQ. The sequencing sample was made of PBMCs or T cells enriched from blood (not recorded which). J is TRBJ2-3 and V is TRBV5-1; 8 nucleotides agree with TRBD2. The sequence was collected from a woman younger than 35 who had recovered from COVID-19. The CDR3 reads CASSLRGVTSADTQYF. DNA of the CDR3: TGCGCCAGCAGCTTGCGGGGAGTGACTAGCGCAGATACGCAGTATTTT. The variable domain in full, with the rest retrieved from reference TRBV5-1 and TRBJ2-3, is KAGVTQTPRYLIKTRGQQVTLSCSPISGHRSVSWYQQTPGQGLQFLFEYFSETQRNKGNFPGRFSGRQFSNSRSEMNVSTLELGDSALYLCASSLRGVTSADTQYFGPGTRLTVL.